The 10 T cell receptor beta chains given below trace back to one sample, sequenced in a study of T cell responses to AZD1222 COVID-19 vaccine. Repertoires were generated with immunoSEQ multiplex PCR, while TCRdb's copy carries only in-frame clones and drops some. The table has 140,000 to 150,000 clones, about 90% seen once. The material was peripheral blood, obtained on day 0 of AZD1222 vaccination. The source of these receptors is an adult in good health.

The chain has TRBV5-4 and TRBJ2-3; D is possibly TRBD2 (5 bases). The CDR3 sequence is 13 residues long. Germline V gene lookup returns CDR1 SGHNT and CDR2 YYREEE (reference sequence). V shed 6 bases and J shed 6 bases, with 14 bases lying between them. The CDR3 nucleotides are TGTGCCAGCAACCCACGAGGGTGGGATACGCAGTATTTT. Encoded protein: CASNPRGWDTQYF.

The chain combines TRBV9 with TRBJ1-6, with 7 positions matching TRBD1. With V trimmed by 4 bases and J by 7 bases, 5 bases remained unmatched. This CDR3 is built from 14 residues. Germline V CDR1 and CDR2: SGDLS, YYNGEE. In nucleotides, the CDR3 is TGTGCCAGCAGCTCCCAGGGGGGAAATTCACCCCTCCACTTT. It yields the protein CASSSQGGNSPLHF.

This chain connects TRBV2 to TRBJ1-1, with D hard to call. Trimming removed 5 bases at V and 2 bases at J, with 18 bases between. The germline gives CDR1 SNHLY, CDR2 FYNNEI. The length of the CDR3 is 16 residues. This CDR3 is CASSTPDGRHNTEAFF. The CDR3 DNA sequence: TGTGCCAGCAGTACCCCGGACGGGAGGCATAACACTGAAGCTTTCTTT.

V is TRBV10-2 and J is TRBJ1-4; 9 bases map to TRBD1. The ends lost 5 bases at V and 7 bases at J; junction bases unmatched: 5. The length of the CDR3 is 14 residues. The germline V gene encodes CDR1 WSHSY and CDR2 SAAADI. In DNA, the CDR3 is TGCGCCAGCAGTACAGGGGGCGCGGGTGAAAAACTGTTTTTT. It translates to CASSTGGAGEKLFF.

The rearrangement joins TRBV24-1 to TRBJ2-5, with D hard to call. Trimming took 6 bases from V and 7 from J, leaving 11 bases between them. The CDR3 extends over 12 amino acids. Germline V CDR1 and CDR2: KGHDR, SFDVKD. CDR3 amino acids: CATSLNGGTQYF. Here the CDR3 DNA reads TGTGCCACCAGTTTGAATGGTGGGACCCAGTACTTC.

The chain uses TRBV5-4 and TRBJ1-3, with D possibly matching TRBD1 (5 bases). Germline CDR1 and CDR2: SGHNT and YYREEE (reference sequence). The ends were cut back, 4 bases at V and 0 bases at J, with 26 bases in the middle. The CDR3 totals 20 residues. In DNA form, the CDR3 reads TGTGCCAGCAGCAGAGCCCACGCAGGGTTACGTCCGGGCTCTGGAAACACCATATATTTT. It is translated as CASSRAHAGLRPGSGNTIYF.

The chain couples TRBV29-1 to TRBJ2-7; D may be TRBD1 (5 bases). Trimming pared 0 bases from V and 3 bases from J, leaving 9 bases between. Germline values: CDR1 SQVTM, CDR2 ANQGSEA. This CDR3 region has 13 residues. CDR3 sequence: CSVEDDRGYEQYF. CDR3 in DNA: TGCAGCGTTGAAGACGACAGAGGCTACGAGCAGTACTTC.

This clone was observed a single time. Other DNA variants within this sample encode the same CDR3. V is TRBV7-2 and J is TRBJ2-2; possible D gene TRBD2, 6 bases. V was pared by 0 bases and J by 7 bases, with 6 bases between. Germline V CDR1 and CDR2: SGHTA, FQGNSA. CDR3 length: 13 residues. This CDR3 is CASSLAGGGELFF. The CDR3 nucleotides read TGTGCCAGCAGCTTAGCGGGAGGCGGGGAGCTGTTTTTT. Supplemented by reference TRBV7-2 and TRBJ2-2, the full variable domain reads GAGVSQSPSNKVTEKGKDVELRCDPISGHTALYWYRQSLGQGLEFLIYFQGNSAPDKSGLPSDRFSAERTGGSVSTLTIQRTQQEDSAVYLCASSLAGGGELFFGEGSRLTVL.

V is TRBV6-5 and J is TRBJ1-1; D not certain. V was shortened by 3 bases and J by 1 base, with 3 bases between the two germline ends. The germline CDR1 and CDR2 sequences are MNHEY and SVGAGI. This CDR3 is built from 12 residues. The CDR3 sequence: CASSYSNTEAFF. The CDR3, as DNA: TGTGCCAGCAGTTATTCGAACACTGAAGCTTTCTTT.

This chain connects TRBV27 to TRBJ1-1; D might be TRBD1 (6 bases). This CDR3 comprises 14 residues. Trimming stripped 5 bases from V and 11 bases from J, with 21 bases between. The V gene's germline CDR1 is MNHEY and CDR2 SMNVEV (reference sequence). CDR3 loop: CASSPSLPGVRAFF. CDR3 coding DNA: TGTGCCAGCAGTCCAAGCCTCCCAGGGGTTCGGGCTTTCTTT.